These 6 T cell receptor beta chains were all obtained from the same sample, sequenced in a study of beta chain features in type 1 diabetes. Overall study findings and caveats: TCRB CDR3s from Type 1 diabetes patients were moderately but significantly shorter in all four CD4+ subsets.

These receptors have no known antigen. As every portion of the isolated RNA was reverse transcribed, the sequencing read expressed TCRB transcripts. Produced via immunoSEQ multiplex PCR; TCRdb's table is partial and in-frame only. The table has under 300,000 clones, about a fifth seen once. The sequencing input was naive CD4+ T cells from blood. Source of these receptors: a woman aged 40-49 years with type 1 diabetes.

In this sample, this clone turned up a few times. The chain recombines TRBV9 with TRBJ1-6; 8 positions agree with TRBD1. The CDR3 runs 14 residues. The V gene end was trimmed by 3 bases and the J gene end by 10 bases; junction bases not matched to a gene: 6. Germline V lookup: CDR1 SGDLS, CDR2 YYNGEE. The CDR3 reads CASSEDRVWSPLHF. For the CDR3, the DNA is TGTGCCAGCAGCGAGGACAGGGTTTGGTCACCCCTCCACTTT.

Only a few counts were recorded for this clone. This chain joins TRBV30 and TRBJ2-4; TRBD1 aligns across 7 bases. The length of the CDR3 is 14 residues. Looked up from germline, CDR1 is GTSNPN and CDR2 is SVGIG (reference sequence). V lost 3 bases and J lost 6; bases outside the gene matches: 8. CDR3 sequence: CAWRATGTANIQYF. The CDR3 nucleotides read TGTGCCTGGAGAGCTACCGGGACAGCAAACATTCAGTACTTC.

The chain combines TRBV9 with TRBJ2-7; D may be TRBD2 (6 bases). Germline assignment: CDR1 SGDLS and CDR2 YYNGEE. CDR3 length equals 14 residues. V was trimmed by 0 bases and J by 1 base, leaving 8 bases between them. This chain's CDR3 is CASSVDGRSYEQYF. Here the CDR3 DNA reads TGTGCCAGCAGCGTAGACGGGAGATCCTACGAGCAGTACTTC.

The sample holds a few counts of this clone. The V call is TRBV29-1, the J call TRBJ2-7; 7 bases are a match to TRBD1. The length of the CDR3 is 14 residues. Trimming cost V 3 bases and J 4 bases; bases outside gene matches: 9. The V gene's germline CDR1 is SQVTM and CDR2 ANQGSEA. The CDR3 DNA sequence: TGCAGCGTTGAGAGTTGGGACAGCCCGTACGAGCAGTACTTC. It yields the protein CSVESWDSPYEQYF.

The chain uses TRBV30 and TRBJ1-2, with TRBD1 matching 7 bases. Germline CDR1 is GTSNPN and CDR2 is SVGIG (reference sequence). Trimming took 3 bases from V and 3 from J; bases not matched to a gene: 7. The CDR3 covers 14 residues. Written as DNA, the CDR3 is TGTGCCTGGAGGGACAGGAGCTTCCACTATGGCTACACCTTC. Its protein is CAWRDRSFHYGYTF. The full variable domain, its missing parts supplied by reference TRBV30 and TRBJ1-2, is SQTIHQWPATLVQPVGSPLSLECTVEGTSNPNLYWYRQAAGRGLQLLFYSVGIGQISSEVPQNLSASRPQDRQFILSSKKLLLSDSGFYLCAWRDRSFHYGYTFGSGTRLTVV.

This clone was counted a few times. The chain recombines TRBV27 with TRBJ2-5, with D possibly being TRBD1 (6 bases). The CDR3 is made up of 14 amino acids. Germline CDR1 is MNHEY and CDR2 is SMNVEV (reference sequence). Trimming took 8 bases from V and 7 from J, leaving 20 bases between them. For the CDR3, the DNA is TGTGCCAGCGGGCCCAGGGGAATCACCGTGACCCAGTACTTC. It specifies CASGPRGITVTQYF.